This paragraph covers one T cell receptor beta chain sequence. The sample belongs to a study of blood T cells in healthy people across ages. Sample-barcoded 5' priming and a J-beta primer mix drove a second PCR of about 6 to 12 cycles. TCRdb independently ran MiXCR on the 5' RACE reads; one entry per CDR3 protein. Of a few hundred thousand distinct CDR3 sequences in the sample, around 30% were seen once. This receptor was obtained from a woman in her 70s in good health. Sequenced sample: blood.

The CDR3: CASSLPQLNQPQHF. The DNA for the CDR3 is TGTGCCAGCAGTTTACCGCAACTCAATCAGCCCCAGCATTTT. V is TRBV28 and J is TRBJ1-5; D unclear. V was clipped by 2 bases and J by 3 bases, with 8 bases between them. The germline V gene encodes CDR1 MDHEN and CDR2 SYDVKM. This CDR3 is built from 14 residues.